The rows below give T cell receptor beta chains drawn from one sample of a study of T cells after yellow fever vaccination. TCRdb reprocessed the 5' RACE reads via MiXCR and lists one record per CDR3 protein. Of 20,000 to 25,000 distinct CDR3 sequences detected, 5.2% appear once; the ten largest clones hold around 20%. The source was PBMCs, either bulk or a sorted T-cell subset (CD4+, CD8+, memory, or dextramer-sorted; not recorded which), collected approximately 47 days after the first yellow fever vaccination. These receptors came from a man between 18 and 35 years old who received the YFV17D yellow fever vaccine. The CDR3 runs from the conserved cysteine through the conserved F or W. The D gene is left open where the match is weak. For some rows the clone size is stated as once, few or many, or as a class when expanded; others skip it.

size: many
D: TRBD2
V: TRBV7-2
J: TRBJ2-3
DNA: TGTGCCAGCAGCTCTGAGCGGGGGGTCCGTACGCAGTATTTT
CDR3: CASSSERGVRTQYF

size: many
D: TRBD1
V: TRBV29-1
J: TRBJ1-1
DNA: TGCAGCGTTGAGGGACAGGGGGCAGGTGAAGCTTTCTTT
CDR3: CSVEGQGAGEAFF

size: many
D: NA
V: TRBV7-2
J: TRBJ2-3
DNA: TGTGCCAGCAGCTTGGGCTTCACAGATACGCAGTATTTT
CDR3: CASSLGFTDTQYF

size: many
D: NA
V: TRBV7-9
J: TRBJ1-3
DNA: TGTGCCAGCAGCTTACACGGAAACACCATATATTTT
CDR3: CASSLHGNTIYF

size: many
D: NA
V: TRBV7-9
J: TRBJ2-3
DNA: TGTGCCAGCTCCATAAGGGCTAGCGGCACAGATACGCAGTATTTT
CDR3: CASSIRASGTDTQYF

size: many
D: NA
V: TRBV24-1
J: TRBJ2-3
DNA: TGTGCCACCAGTTCTAGCGATACGCAGTATTTT
CDR3: CATSSSDTQYF

size: many
D: TRBD1
V: TRBV24-1
J: TRBJ2-1
DNA: TGTGCCACCAGTGATTTGGCAGGGGGCAATTTTGAGCAGTTCTTC
CDR3: CATSDLAGGNFEQFF

size: few
D: TRBD1
V: TRBV4-1
J: TRBJ1-1
DNA: TGCGCCAGCAGCCATTCGACAGGGAGATACACTGAAGCTTTCTTT
CDR3: CASSHSTGRYTEAFF

size: many
D: TRBD1
V: TRBV7-8
J: TRBJ1-6
DNA: TGTGCCAGCAGCACGTTCGGACAGGGGAATTCACCCCTCCACTTT
CDR3: CASSTFGQGNSPLHF

size: many
D: NA
V: TRBV7-6
J: TRBJ2-1
DNA: TGTGCCAGCAGCTTAGTCCCAGGGGCCTACAATGAGCAGTTCTTC
CDR3: CASSLVPGAYNEQFF

size: many
D: NA
V: TRBV19
J: TRBJ2-1
DNA: TGTGCCAGTAGTATGCGGGGTAGCTCCTACAATGAGCAGTTCTTC
CDR3: CASSMRGSSYNEQFF

size: many
D: TRBD1
V: TRBV5-1
J: TRBJ2-3
DNA: TGCGCCAGCACAAGGACAGGGGGCGACACAGATACGCAGTATTTT
CDR3: CASTRTGGDTDTQYF

size: many
D: TRBD1
V: TRBV5-1
J: TRBJ1-3
DNA: TGCGCCAGCAGCTTGGACAGGGGGCGAGGAAACACCATATATTTT
CDR3: CASSLDRGRGNTIYF

size: many
D: TRBD2
V: TRBV7-3
J: TRBJ2-3
DNA: TGTGCCAGCAGCCCCCGGGGGGGCTCCAACACAGATACGCAGTATTTT
CDR3: CASSPRGGSNTDTQYF

size: many
D: NA
V: TRBV7-9
J: TRBJ2-7
DNA: TGTGCCAGCAGCTTAGCTTCCCACGAGCAGTACTTC
CDR3: CASSLASHEQYF

size: many
D: NA
V: TRBV7-9
J: TRBJ1-4
DNA: TGTGCCAGCAGCCCAGACAGCGCCAGCCATGAAAAACTGTTTTTT
CDR3: CASSPDSASHEKLFF

size: many
D: NA
V: TRBV11-2
J: TRBJ1-1
DNA: TGTGCCAGCAGCTTAGAGGGTAAGAACACTGAAGCTTTCTTT
CDR3: CASSLEGKNTEAFF

size: many
D: NA
V: TRBV18
J: TRBJ2-5
DNA: TGTGCCAGCTCTACCCAACACCAAGAGACCCAGTACTTC
CDR3: CASSTQHQETQYF

size: many
D: NA
V: TRBV24-1
J: TRBJ1-3
DNA: TGTGCCACCCAGAAGGCCCCTGGAAACACCATATATTTT
CDR3: CATQKAPGNTIYF

size: many
D: NA
V: TRBV12-3/TRBV12-4
J: TRBJ2-5
DNA: TGTGCCAGCGCCCTACAAGATTCTGGGACCCAGTACTTC
CDR3: CASALQDSGTQYF

size: many
D: TRBD1
V: TRBV5-1
J: TRBJ2-2
DNA: TGCGCCAGCAGCACCGACAGGGAGCACGGGGAGCTGTTTTTT
CDR3: CASSTDREHGELFF

size: NA
D: NA
V: TRBV23-1
J: TRBJ2-2
DNA: TGCGCCAGCAGTCAATCTTCCGGGACCGAAGACACCGGGGAGCTGTTTTTT
CDR3: CASSQSSGTEDTGELFF

size: many
D: TRBD1
V: TRBV4-3
J: TRBJ2-2
DNA: TGCGCCAGCAGCCCCGCACAGGGGGTATATCACGCGAACACCGGGGAGCTGTTTTTT
CDR3: CASSPAQGVYHANTGELFF

size: many
D: TRBD2
V: TRBV20-1
J: TRBJ2-3
DNA: TGCAGTGTCGAATACGGCGGGAGTTTCACAGATACGCAGTATTTT
CDR3: CSVEYGGSFTDTQYF

size: few
D: TRBD1
V: TRBV6-2/TRBV6-3
J: TRBJ1-5
DNA: TGTGCCAGCAGTTACTCGGGACAGGGGGCGATTGAGCCCCAGCATTTT
CDR3: CASSYSGQGAIEPQHF